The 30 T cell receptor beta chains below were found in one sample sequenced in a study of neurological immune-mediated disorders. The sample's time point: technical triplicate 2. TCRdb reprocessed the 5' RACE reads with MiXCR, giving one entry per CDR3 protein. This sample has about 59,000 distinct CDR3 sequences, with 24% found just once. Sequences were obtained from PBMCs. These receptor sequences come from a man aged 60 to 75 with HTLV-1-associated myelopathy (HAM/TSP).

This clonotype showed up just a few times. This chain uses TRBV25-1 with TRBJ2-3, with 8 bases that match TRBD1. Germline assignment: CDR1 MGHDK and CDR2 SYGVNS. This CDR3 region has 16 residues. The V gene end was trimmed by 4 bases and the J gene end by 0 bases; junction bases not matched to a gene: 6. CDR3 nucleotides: TGTGCCAGCAGTGGCTCGCGGACAGGGAGCACAGATACGCAGTATTTT. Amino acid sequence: CASSGSRTGSTDTQYF.

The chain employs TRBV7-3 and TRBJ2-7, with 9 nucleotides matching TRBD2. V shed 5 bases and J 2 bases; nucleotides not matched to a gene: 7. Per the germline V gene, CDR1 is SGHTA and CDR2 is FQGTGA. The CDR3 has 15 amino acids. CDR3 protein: CASSGGLARTYEQYF. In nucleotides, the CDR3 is TGTGCCAGCAGCGGCGGACTAGCGAGAACCTACGAGCAGTACTTC.

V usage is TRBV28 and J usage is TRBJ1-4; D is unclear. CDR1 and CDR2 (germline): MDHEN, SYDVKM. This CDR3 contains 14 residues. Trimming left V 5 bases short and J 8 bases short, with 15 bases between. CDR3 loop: CASSPRITEEKLFF. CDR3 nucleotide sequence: TGTGCCAGCAGTCCCCGGATTACGGAGGAAAAACTGTTTTTT.

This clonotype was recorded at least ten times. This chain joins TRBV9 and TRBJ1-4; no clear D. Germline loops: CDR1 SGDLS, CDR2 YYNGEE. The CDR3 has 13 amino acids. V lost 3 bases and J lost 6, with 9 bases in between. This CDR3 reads CASSEGHYEKLFF. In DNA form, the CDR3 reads TGTGCCAGCAGCGAAGGGCATTATGAAAAACTGTTTTTT. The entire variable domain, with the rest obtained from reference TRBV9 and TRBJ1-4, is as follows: DSGVTQTPKHLITATGQRVTLRCSPRSGDLSVYWYQQSLDQGLQFLIQYYNGEERAKGNILERFSAQQFPDLHSELNLSSLELGDSALYFCASSEGHYEKLFFGSGTQLSVL.

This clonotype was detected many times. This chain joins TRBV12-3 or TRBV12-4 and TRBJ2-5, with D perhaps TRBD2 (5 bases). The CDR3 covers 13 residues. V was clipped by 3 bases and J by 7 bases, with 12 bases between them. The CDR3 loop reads CASSFWQAGTQYF. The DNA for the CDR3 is TGTGCCAGCAGTTTTTGGCAGGCGGGGACCCAGTACTTC.

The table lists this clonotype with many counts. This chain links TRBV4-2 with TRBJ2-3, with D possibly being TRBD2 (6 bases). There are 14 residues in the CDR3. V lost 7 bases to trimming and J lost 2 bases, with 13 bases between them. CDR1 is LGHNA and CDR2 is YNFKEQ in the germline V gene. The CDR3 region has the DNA TGTGCCAGCACCTTGGGGGACTCCACAGATACGCAGTATTTT. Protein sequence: CASTLGDSTDTQYF.

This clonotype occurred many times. In DNA, the CDR3 is TGTGCCACCAGCAGAGATCACCCACGGCGGCACACAGATACGCAGTATTTT. It encodes CATSRDHPRRHTDTQYF. This chain joins TRBV15 and TRBJ2-3, with D hard to call. Per the germline V gene, CDR1 is LNHNV and CDR2 is YYDKDF (reference sequence). The V end lost 0 bases, the J end lost 2 bases, and 15 bases lay between the germline ends. The CDR3 sequence is 17 residues long.

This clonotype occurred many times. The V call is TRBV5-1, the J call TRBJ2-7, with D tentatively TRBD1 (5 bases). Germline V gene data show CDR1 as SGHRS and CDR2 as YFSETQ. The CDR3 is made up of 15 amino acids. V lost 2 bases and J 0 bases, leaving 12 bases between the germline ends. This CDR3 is CASSFGPDSSYEQYF. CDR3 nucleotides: TGCGCCAGCAGCTTCGGGCCCGACAGCTCCTACGAGCAGTACTTC.

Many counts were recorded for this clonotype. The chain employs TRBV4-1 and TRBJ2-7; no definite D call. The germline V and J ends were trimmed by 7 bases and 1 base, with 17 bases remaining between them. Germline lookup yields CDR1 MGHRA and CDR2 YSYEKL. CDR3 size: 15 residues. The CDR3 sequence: CASTHQTGSSYEQYF. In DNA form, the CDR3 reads TGCGCCAGCACCCACCAGACCGGCAGTTCCTACGAGCAGTACTTC.

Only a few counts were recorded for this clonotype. The CDR3 nucleotides read TGCGCCAGCAGCCCCGAGCGGTCGGATCAGCCCCAGCATTTT. Its protein product is CASSPERSDQPQHF. The chain joins TRBV4-1 to TRBJ1-5, with no clear D. The CDR3 totals 14 residues. Trimming left V 4 bases short and J 5 bases short, with 12 bases between. The germline V gene has CDR1 MGHRA and CDR2 YSYEKL.

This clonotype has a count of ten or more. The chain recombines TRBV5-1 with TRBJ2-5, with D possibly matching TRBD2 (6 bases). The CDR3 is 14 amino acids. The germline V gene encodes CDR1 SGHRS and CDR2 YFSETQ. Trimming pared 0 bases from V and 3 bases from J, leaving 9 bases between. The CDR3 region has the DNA TGCGCCAGCAGCTTGGTCGGCGGGAAAGAGACCCAGTACTTC. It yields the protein CASSLVGGKETQYF.

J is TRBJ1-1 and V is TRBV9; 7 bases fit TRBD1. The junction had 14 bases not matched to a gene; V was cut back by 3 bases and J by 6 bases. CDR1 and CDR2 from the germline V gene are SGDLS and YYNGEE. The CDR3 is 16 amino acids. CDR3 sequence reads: CASSAIQGVDLAEAFF. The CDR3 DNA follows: TGTGCCAGCAGCGCGATTCAGGGGGTGGACTTGGCTGAAGCTTTCTTT.

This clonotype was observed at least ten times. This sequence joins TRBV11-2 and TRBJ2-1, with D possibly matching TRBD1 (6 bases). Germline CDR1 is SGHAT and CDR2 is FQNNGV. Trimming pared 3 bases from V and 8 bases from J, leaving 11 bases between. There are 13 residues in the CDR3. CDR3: CASSLNRVDEQFF. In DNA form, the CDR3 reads TGTGCCAGCAGCTTGAACAGGGTGGATGAGCAGTTCTTC.

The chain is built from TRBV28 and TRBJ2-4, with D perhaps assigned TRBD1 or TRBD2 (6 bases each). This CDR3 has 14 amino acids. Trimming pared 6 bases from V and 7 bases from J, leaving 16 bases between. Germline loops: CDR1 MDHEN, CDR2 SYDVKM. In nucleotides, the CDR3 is TGTGCCAGCAGGGGGGGCGCGTTCGGGAACATTCAGTACTTC. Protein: CASRGGAFGNIQYF. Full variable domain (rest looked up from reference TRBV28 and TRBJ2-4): DVKVTQSSRYLVKRTGEKVFLECVQDMDHENMFWYRQDPGLGLRLIYFSYDVKMKEKGDIPEGYSVSREKKERFSLILESASTNQTSMYLCASRGGAFGNIQYFGAGTRLSVL.

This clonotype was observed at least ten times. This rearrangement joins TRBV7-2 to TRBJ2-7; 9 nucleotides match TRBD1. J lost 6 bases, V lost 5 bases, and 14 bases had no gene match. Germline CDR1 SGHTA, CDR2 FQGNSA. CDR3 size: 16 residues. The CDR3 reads CASSLFPGQGSAEQYF. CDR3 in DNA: TGTGCCAGCAGCCTCTTTCCGGGACAGGGCTCTGCCGAGCAGTACTTC.

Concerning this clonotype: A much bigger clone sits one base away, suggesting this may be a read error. In DNA form, the CDR3 reads TGTGCCAGCAGTTACGGAGTTGTCGATACGCAGTATTTT. This encodes CASSYGVVDTQYF. The J gene is TRBJ2-3, the V gene TRBV6-5; no firm D call. Trimming stripped 2 bases from V and 6 bases from J, with 9 bases between. The CDR3 is made up of 13 amino acids. In germline, CDR1 is MNHEY, CDR2 SVGAGI.

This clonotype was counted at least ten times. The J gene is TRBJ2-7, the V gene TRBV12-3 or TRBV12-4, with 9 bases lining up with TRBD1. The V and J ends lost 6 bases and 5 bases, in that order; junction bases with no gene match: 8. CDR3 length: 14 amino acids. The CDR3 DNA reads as TGTGCCAGCAGCCTACAGGGGGCTAGGAACGAGCAGTACTTC. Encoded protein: CASSLQGARNEQYF.

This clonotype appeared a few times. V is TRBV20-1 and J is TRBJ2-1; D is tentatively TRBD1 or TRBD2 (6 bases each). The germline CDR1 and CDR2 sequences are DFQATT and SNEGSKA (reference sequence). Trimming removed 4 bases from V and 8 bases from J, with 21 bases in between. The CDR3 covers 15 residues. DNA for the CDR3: TGCAGTGCTATGAGGGGGGCGTCGACGGTGGATGAGCAGTTCTTC. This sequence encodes CSAMRGASTVDEQFF.

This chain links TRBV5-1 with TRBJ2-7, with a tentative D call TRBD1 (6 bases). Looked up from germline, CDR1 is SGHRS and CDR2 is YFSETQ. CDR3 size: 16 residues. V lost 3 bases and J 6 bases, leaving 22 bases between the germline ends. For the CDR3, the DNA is TGCGCCAGCAGCTCAGGATCTACAGGGCCGGGCTCCGAGCAGTACTTC. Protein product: CASSSGSTGPGSEQYF. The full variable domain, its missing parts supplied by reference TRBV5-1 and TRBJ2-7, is KAGVTQTPRYLIKTRGQQVTLSCSPISGHRSVSWYQQTPGQGLQFLFEYFSETQRNKGNFPGRFSGRQFSNSRSEMNVSTLELGDSALYLCASSSGSTGPGSEQYFGPGTRLTVT.

The CDR3 here is CASSSTASNQPQHF. CDR3 nucleotide sequence: TGTGCCAGCAGCTCGACGGCTAGCAATCAGCCCCAGCATTTT. The rearrangement uses TRBV7-9 and TRBJ1-5; D gene uncertain. The germline V gene has CDR1 SEHNR and CDR2 FQNEAQ (reference sequence). This CDR3 is built from 14 residues. The V end lost 4 bases, the J end lost 0 bases, and 7 bases lay between the germline ends.

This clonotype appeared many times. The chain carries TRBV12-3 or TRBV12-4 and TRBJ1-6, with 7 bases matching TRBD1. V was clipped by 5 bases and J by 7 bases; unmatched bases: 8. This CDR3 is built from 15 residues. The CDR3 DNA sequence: TGTGCCAGCAGTGCGAACACAGGGGAAAATTCACCCCTCCACTTT. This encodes CASSANTGENSPLHF.

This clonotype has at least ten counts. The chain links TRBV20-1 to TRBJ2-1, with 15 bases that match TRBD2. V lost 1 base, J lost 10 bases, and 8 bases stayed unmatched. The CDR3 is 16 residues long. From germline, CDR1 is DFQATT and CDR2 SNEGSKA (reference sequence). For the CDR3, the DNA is TGCAGTGCTAGAGCCCGGGGACTAGCGGGAGGCAGCGAGCAGTTCTTC. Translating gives CSARARGLAGGSEQFF.

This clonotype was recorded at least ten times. In nucleotides, the CDR3 is TGTGCCAGCAGCCGAGGGGGCTACGAGCAGTACTTC. Protein product: CASSRGGYEQYF. The chain combines TRBV6-5 with TRBJ2-7; tentatively, D is TRBD1 (6 bases). The CDR3 has 12 amino acids. Trimming took off 6 bases at V and 3 bases at J, with 9 bases between the two ends. Germline V gene sequence: CDR1 MNHEY, CDR2 SVGAGI.

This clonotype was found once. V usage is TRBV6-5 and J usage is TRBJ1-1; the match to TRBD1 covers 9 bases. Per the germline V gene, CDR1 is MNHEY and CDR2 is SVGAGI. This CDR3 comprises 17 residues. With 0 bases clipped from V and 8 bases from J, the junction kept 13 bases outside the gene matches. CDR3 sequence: CASSYSNPTGGSREAFF. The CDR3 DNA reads TGTGCCAGCAGTTACTCGAATCCGACAGGGGGTAGCCGGGAAGCTTTCTTT.

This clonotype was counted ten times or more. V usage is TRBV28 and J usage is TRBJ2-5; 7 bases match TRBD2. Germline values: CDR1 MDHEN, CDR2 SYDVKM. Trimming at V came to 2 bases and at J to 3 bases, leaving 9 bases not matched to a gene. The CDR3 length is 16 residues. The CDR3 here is CASSLRTPGLKETQYF. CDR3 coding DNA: TGTGCCAGCAGTTTAAGGACCCCGGGACTAAAAGAGACCCAGTACTTC.

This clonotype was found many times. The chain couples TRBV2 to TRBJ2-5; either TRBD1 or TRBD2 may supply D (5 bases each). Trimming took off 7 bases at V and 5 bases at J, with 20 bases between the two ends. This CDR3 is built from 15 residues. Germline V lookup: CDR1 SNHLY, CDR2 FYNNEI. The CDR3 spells CASTPRLGVEETQYF. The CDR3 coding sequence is TGTGCCAGCACCCCCCGGTTGGGGGTCGAGGAGACCCAGTACTTC.

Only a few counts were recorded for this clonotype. CDR3 in DNA: TGCAGTGCGGACTGGGGGGGCCACGAGCAGTACTTC. Protein sequence: CSADWGGHEQYF. The chain employs TRBV20-1 and TRBJ2-7; TRBD2 might be the D (7 bases). Germline CDR1 is DFQATT and CDR2 is SNEGSKA (reference sequence). The CDR3 totals 12 residues. Trimming pared 6 bases from V and 5 bases from J, leaving 14 bases between.

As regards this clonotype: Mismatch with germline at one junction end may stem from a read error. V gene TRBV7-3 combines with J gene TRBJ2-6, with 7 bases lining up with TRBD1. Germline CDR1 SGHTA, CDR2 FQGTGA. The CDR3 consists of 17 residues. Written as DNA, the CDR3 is TGTGCCATCAGCTTGGACAGGCCCAGCTCTTGGGCCAACGTCCTGACTTTC. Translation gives CAISLDRPSSWANVLTF.

The CDR3 nucleotides are TGCGCCAGCAAACAGGGGAGCGGGGCTGAGACCCAGTACTTC. It translates to CASKQGSGAETQYF. This sequence joins TRBV5-1 and TRBJ2-5, with D tentatively TRBD1 or TRBD2 (7 bases each). The length of the CDR3 is 14 residues. Per germline, CDR1 SGHRS and CDR2 YFSETQ. Trimming shortened V by 6 bases and J by 5 bases, and 17 bases separated the two germline ends. The whole variable domain, remainder taken from reference TRBV5-1 and TRBJ2-5, is KAGVTQTPRYLIKTRGQQVTLSCSPISGHRSVSWYQQTPGQGLQFLFEYFSETQRNKGNFPGRFSGRQFSNSRSEMNVSTLELGDSALYLCASKQGSGAETQYFGPGTRLLVL.

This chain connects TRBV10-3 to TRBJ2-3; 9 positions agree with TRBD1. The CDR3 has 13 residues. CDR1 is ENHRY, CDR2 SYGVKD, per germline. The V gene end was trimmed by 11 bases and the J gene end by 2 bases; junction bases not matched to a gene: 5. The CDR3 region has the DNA TGTGCCTTACAGGGGGCGCTCACAGATACGCAGTATTTT. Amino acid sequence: CALQGALTDTQYF.